A single sample gave rise to the 32 T cell receptor beta chains below, sequenced in a study of blood T cell repertoires in COVID-19. This table comes from immunoSEQ multiplex PCR, and its TCRdb copy is limited to in-frame clones, with some not included. The repertoire includes about 170,000 clones, approximately 86% of them detected once, and over 2% sits in the top ten. The source material was peripheral blood. These receptor sequences come from a woman aged 80 or over with COVID-19, enrolled during active disease.

This sequence joins TRBV28 and TRBJ1-4; 9 bases fit TRBD1. Per germline, CDR1 MDHEN and CDR2 SYDVKM. Germline trimming cut 7 bases from V and 8 bases from J; bases unmatched to any gene: 5. The length of the CDR3 is 13 residues. CDR3 residues: CASTQGTGEKLFF. DNA for the CDR3: TGTGCCAGCACCCAAGGGACAGGGGAAAAACTGTTTTTT.

V usage is TRBV3-1 (or the pseudogene TRBV3-2) and J usage is TRBJ2-5; unclear D gene. The CDR3 extends over 12 amino acids. V was clipped by 8 bases and J by 4 bases, with 11 bases between them. Germline CDR1 is LGHDT and CDR2 is YNNKEL (reference sequence). CDR3 nucleotide sequence: TGTGCCAGCGCCCAACCTACAGAGACCCAGTACTTC. Amino acids: CASAQPTETQYF.

The chain joins TRBV10-3 to TRBJ2-4, with a possible D match to TRBD1 (6 bases). The CDR3 is 20 amino acids. Deletions cut 4 bases from V and 0 bases from J, with 25 bases between. Germline values: CDR1 ENHRY, CDR2 SYGVKD. CDR3 coding DNA: TGTGCCATCAGTGCGACTCTACAGGGTGTAGGGTCACTAGCCAAAAACATTCAGTACTTC. Protein product: CAISATLQGVGSLAKNIQYF.

The chain joins TRBV19 to TRBJ2-7; maybe TRBD1 (5 bases). Between the trimmed V and J ends, which lost 1 base and 5 bases, there was a span of 12 bases. The CDR3 is made up of 14 amino acids. Germline lookup yields CDR1 LNHDA and CDR2 SQIVND (reference sequence). CDR3 DNA: TGTGCCAGTAGTATAGGGTCTCAGGGCAACGAGCAGTACTTC. Encoded protein: CASSIGSQGNEQYF.

The count of this clone is one. This chain joins TRBV6-6 and TRBJ1-2; possibly TRBD1 for D (6 bases). Trimming left V 7 bases short and J 3 bases short, with 12 bases between. CDR1 MNHNY and CDR2 SVGAGI come from the germline V gene (reference sequence). CDR3 length: 13 amino acids. The CDR3 DNA sequence: TGTGCCAGCATCTACAGGGAGCACTATGGCTACACCTTC. Translation gives CASIYREHYGYTF.

The rearrangement uses TRBV24-1 and TRBJ2-3; D may be TRBD2 (7 bases). The CDR3 is 16 amino acids. The germline V gene encodes CDR1 KGHDR and CDR2 SFDVKD. Deletions cut 4 bases from V and 1 base from J, with 14 bases between. CDR3 DNA sequence: TGTGCCACCAGTGACTTAGGGGGAGGGGGCACAGATACGCAGTATTTT. It yields the protein CATSDLGGGGTDTQYF.

This chain uses TRBV7-2 with TRBJ2-5; possibly TRBD1 for D (5 bases). Trimming took off 5 bases at V and 1 base at J, with 11 bases between the two ends. The germline V gene has CDR1 SGHTA and CDR2 FQGNSA. The CDR3 is 14 amino acids. CDR3 nucleotide sequence: TGTGCCAGCAGCCGCCAGGGCTCCCAAGAGACCCAGTACTTC. Protein sequence: CASSRQGSQETQYF.

This rearrangement joins TRBV7-2 to TRBJ1-1; no firm D call. Germline CDR1 SGHTA, CDR2 FQGNSA. Trimming shortened V by 1 base and J by 1 base, and 7 bases separated the two germline ends. The CDR3 covers 14 residues. The CDR3 sequence is CASSLGLTNTEAFF. The CDR3 nucleotides are TGTGCCAGCAGCTTAGGACTCACGAACACTGAAGCTTTCTTT.

The V call is TRBV7-2, the J call TRBJ2-3; TRBD1 aligns across 7 bases. The CDR3 contains 14 residues. Per germline, CDR1 SGHTA and CDR2 FQGNSA. V gave up 0 bases and J gave up 4 bases; unmatched junction bases: 1. The CDR3 nucleotides read TGTGCCAGCAGCTTAGCGACAGGGCCAGATACGCAGTATTTT. Its protein product is CASSLATGPDTQYF. The complete variable domain, with remaining parts taken from reference TRBV7-2 and TRBJ2-3, reads GAGVSQSPSNKVTEKGKDVELRCDPISGHTALYWYRQSLGQGLEFLIYFQGNSAPDKSGLPSDRFSAERTGGSVSTLTIQRTQQEDSAVYLCASSLATGPDTQYFGPGTRLTVL.

This rearrangement joins TRBV11-2 to TRBJ2-1; unclear D gene. The V and J ends lost 2 bases and 7 bases respectively, with 6 bases between them. This CDR3 is 12 amino acids long. CDR1 is SGHAT and CDR2 is FQNNGV in the germline V gene. DNA for the CDR3: TGTGCCAGCAGCTTAAATGTAAATGAGCAGTTCTTC. Its translation is CASSLNVNEQFF.

A single count supports this clone. The genes are TRBV5-1 and TRBJ2-7; possibly TRBD2 for D (5 bases). With 1 base removed from V and 2 bases from J, the gap between germline ends came to 10 bases. This CDR3 comprises 14 residues. Germline V gene sequence: CDR1 SGHRS, CDR2 YFSETQ. CDR3: CASSLTTGTYEQYF. CDR3 sequence (DNA): TGCGCCAGCAGCTTGACGACGGGGACCTACGAGCAGTACTTC.

V usage is TRBV21-1 and J usage is TRBJ1-1; the table's D call, TRBD1, has no DNA check behind it. TRBV21-1 is a pseudogene segment. The CDR3 contains 17 residues. The CDR3 bases are TGTGCCAGCAGCCCTGAGGGACAGGGGACCAGGAACACTGAAGCTTTCTTT. Translating it yields CASSPEGQGTRNTEAFF.

The V and J genes are TRBV28 and TRBJ2-7, with D perhaps TRBD1 (6 bases). Trimming stripped 6 bases from V and 9 bases from J, with 15 bases between. Germline loops: CDR1 MDHEN, CDR2 SYDVKM. This CDR3 region has 12 residues. Written as DNA, the CDR3 is TGTGCCAGCAGCAAAAGACAGGAAGGGCAGTACTTC. Amino acids: CASSKRQEGQYF. The full variable domain, rest sourced from reference TRBV28 and TRBJ2-7, is DVKVTQSSRYLVKRTGEKVFLECVQDMDHENMFWYRQDPGLGLRLIYFSYDVKMKEKGDIPEGYSVSREKKERFSLILESASTNQTSMYLCASSKRQEGQYFGPGTRLTVT.

The V and J genes are TRBV6-5 and TRBJ2-7; D remains unclear. Germline V gene lookup returns CDR1 MNHEY and CDR2 SVGAGI. The CDR3 contains 15 residues. V lost 0 bases and J lost 4, with 13 bases in between. CDR3 sequence (DNA): TGTGCCAGCAGTTACTCGATCGGGTTGACGTACGAGCAGTACTTC. Residues: CASSYSIGLTYEQYF.

The V gene is TRBV24-1, the J gene TRBJ1-3; 9 nucleotides align to TRBD1. The germline CDR1 and CDR2 sequences are KGHDR and SFDVKD. The CDR3 sequence is 17 residues long. V gave up 3 bases and J gave up 3 bases; unmatched junction bases: 8. The CDR3 sequence is CATSDNTGGVGGNTIYF. The CDR3 DNA sequence: TGTGCCACCAGTGATAATACAGGGGGCGTCGGTGGAAACACCATATATTTT.

The chain couples TRBV7-2 to TRBJ2-5, with 9 bases fitting TRBD2. The CDR3 contains 16 residues. Germline trimming cut 5 bases from V and 4 bases from J; bases unmatched to any gene: 11. Germline-derived CDR1 and CDR2 are SGHTA and FQGNSA. The CDR3 loop is CASSPNPPGLAETQYF. CDR3 nucleotide sequence: TGTGCCAGCAGCCCCAACCCTCCGGGACTAGCAGAGACCCAGTACTTC.

V usage is TRBV5-8 and J usage is TRBJ1-1; 8 nucleotides match TRBD1. CDR1 is SGHTS, CDR2 YDEGEE, per germline. The CDR3 length is 16 residues. The ends lost 0 bases at V and 1 base at J; junction bases unmatched: 5. CDR3 protein: CASSLDTGTGNTEAFF. CDR3 coding DNA: TGTGCCAGCAGCTTGGATACCGGGACAGGGAACACTGAAGCTTTCTTT.

This chain connects TRBV19 to TRBJ1-1, with D possibly being TRBD1 (5 bases). Trimming took 6 bases from V and 6 from J, leaving 14 bases between them. CDR1 is LNHDA, CDR2 SQIVND, per germline (reference sequence). This CDR3 spans 13 amino acids. The chain's CDR3 is CASSGRVYAEAFF. CDR3 DNA sequence: TGTGCCAGTAGCGGCAGGGTCTACGCTGAAGCTTTCTTT.

The CDR3 DNA is TGTGCCAGTGTGGTGAACGGCGGCACCTACAATGAGCAGTTCTTC. This codes for CASVVNGGTYNEQFF. The chain recombines TRBV19 with TRBJ2-1; D uncertain. Trimming took off 8 bases at V and 2 bases at J, with 16 bases between the two ends. Per germline, CDR1 LNHDA and CDR2 SQIVND (reference sequence). This CDR3 has 15 residues.

The chain recombines TRBV19 with TRBJ2-7; TRBD2 is a possible D gene (5 bases). The CDR3 runs 14 residues. The germline gives CDR1 LNHDA, CDR2 SQIVND (reference sequence). V lost 5 bases, J lost 2 bases, and 13 bases lay in between. This CDR3 is CASSALTGAYEQYF. CDR3 bases: TGTGCCAGTAGTGCCCTAACCGGGGCCTACGAGCAGTACTTC.

This clone was recorded a few times. The chain is built from TRBV6-5 and TRBJ1-2; 7 bases agree with TRBD1. J was trimmed by 4 bases and V by 4 bases; bases with no gene match: 3. CDR3 length: 13 residues. CDR1 and CDR2 from the germline V gene are MNHEY and SVGAGI. CDR3 nucleotide sequence: TGTGCCAGCAGTTCGAGGACAGGCTATGGCTACACCTTC. Protein sequence: CASSSRTGYGYTF.

The gene calls are TRBV28 and TRBJ2-7; D is uncertain. The CDR3 has 14 residues. The ends were cut back, 7 bases at V and 2 bases at J, with 15 bases in the middle. Germline CDR1 is MDHEN and CDR2 is SYDVKM. The CDR3 region is CASKGTVSTYEQYF. The CDR3, as DNA: TGTGCCAGCAAAGGAACAGTTTCTACCTACGAGCAGTACTTC. The full variable domain, its missing parts supplied by reference TRBV28 and TRBJ2-7, is DVKVTQSSRYLVKRTGEKVFLECVQDMDHENMFWYRQDPGLGLRLIYFSYDVKMKEKGDIPEGYSVSREKKERFSLILESASTNQTSMYLCASKGTVSTYEQYFGPGTRLTVT.

The genes are TRBV7-2 and TRBJ2-6, with TRBD2 matching 10 bases. Trimming at V came to 4 bases and at J to 2 bases, leaving 5 bases not matched to a gene. The CDR3 has 17 amino acids. Germline CDR1 and CDR2: SGHTA and FQGNSA. The CDR3 loop reads CASSSLAGVAGANVLTF. The CDR3 nucleotides read TGTGCCAGCAGCTCTCTAGCGGGAGTAGCTGGGGCCAACGTCCTGACTTTC.

The chain joins TRBV11-3 to TRBJ2-1, with 8 bases identical to TRBD2. V gave up 2 bases and J gave up 9 bases; unmatched junction bases: 9. Germline CDR1 SGHNT, CDR2 YENEEA. The CDR3 consists of 15 residues. The DNA of the CDR3 is TGTGCCAGCAGCTTATCGGCGGGAGGAGGTGTTGAGCAGTTCTTC. It codes for CASSLSAGGGVEQFF.

This chain links TRBV7-9 with TRBJ2-7; TRBD2 might be the D (6 bases). The length of the CDR3 is 16 residues. Deletions cut 1 base from V and 0 bases from J, with 13 bases between. CDR1 and CDR2 from the germline V gene are SEHNR and FQNEAQ (reference sequence). CDR3 loop: CASSLVGGANSYEQYF. In DNA form, the CDR3 reads TGTGCCAGCAGCTTAGTCGGGGGAGCCAACTCCTACGAGCAGTACTTC.

The chain carries TRBV20-1 and TRBJ1-5; unclear D gene. This CDR3 is 15 amino acids long. V was shortened by 3 bases and J by 0 bases, with 12 bases between the two germline ends. Germline CDR1 and CDR2: DFQATT and SNEGSKA (reference sequence). CDR3 sequence (DNA): TGCAGTGCTAGTATCACAGCTTATAGCAATCAGCCCCAGCATTTT. Residues: CSASITAYSNQPQHF.

The rearrangement links TRBV15 to TRBJ1-6; D is possibly TRBD1 (6 bases). CDR1 and CDR2 (germline): LNHNV, YYDKDF (reference sequence). V shed 5 bases and J shed 10 bases, with 12 bases lying between them. The CDR3 covers 13 residues. The CDR3 loop is CATSPNQGSPLHF. The CDR3 DNA follows: TGTGCCACCAGCCCGAACCAGGGGTCACCCCTCCACTTT.

Of note for this clone: A read error may produce the germline difference seen at one junction end. In DNA form, the CDR3 reads TGTGCTAGCAGTCTCCAAAGGTGGTCGGGATCCAGGACTAGTCAAGAGACCCAGTACTTC. It encodes CASSLQRWSGSRTSQETQYF. The chain uses TRBV7-7 and TRBJ2-5, with TRBD2 matching over 7 bases. Germline V gene data show CDR1 as SSHAT and CDR2 as FNYEAQ (reference sequence). There are 20 residues in the CDR3.

This chain uses TRBV3-1 (or the pseudogene TRBV3-2) with TRBJ2-5; 8 bases map to TRBD2. CDR3 length: 12 amino acids. With 1 base clipped from V and 14 bases from J, the junction kept 6 bases outside the gene matches. Germline CDR1 reads LGHDT; CDR2 reads YNNKEL (reference sequence). The DNA for the CDR3 is TGTGCCAGCAGCCAAGGTTTAGCGGGGATATACTTC. Its protein is CASSQGLAGIYF.

V gene TRBV28 combines with J gene TRBJ1-2, with D possibly matching TRBD1 (5 bases). The CDR3 runs to 15 residues. Trimming removed 4 bases from V and 3 bases from J, with 15 bases in between. Germline V gene sequence: CDR1 MDHEN, CDR2 SYDVKM. The CDR3 DNA reads as TGTGCCAGCAGTTCTCCAGGGTTTCAAGACTATGGCTACACCTTC. This encodes CASSSPGFQDYGYTF.

This clone has just one count. The chain joins TRBV10-2 to TRBJ2-2; D not resolved. V lost 9 bases and J 7 bases, leaving 15 bases between the germline ends. CDR3 size: 13 residues. Per the germline V gene, CDR1 is WSHSY and CDR2 is SAAADI. CDR3 amino acids: CASKPGYNGELFF. CDR3 DNA sequence: TGCGCCAGTAAACCCGGGTATAACGGGGAGCTGTTTTTT.

V gene TRBV7-9 combines with J gene TRBJ1-5; 7 bases map to TRBD1. The junction had 4 bases not matched to a gene; V was cut back by 5 bases and J by 6 bases. Germline CDR1 is SEHNR and CDR2 is FQNEAQ (reference sequence). The CDR3 runs to 13 residues. The CDR3 region has the DNA TGTGCCAGCAGCCCGACAGGGACTCAGCCCCAGCATTTT. Translating it yields CASSPTGTQPQHF.